Included here is one T cell receptor (beta chain) sequence, with context. Its antigen is still unknown. Nothing much larger sits one base from this clone, and base qualities are not available. These data originate in a study of spatial heterogeneity in lung cancer (dated by TCRdb to the late 2010s). With respect to the entire study: Beta-chain transcripts were consistently detected in greater numbers than alpha-chain transcripts, which likely reflected higher beta-chain transcript abundance. In tumor regions, TCR transcript counts showed a strong correlation with a T cell transcriptional module score from matched bulk RNA-seq. In the raw uncorrected reads, each unique combination of TCR and UMI appeared more than ten times on average. In non-small cell lung cancer, the study quantitatively compared TCR alpha and beta repertoires across several tumor regions, matched nontumor lung, and blood. Nonsynonymous mutation counts, determined by whole-exome sequencing of tumor tissue, were related to features of the TCR repertoire. Both alpha and beta chains were TCR-sequenced in approximately 200 tumor regions, around 65 matched nontumor lung samples and 56 PBMC samples obtained at surgery. Points the paper makes about the study in general: The count of ubiquitous expanded TCRs correlated with the count of ubiquitous nonsynonymous mutations, and the count of regional expanded TCRs correlated with the count of regional nonsynonymous mutations. The tumor nonsynonymous mutation count correlated with the number of expanded intratumoral alpha and beta TCRs. Confirming at a functional level the hypothesis that regional TCRs recognize regional mutations was considered to require additional single-cell paired TCR alpha and beta sequencing. Estimated TCR-seq coverage of tumor T cells was only around 7.2% for alpha chains and about 14% for beta chains.

Library creation used 5' RACE. TCRdb shows the sequencer as NextSeq 500. To allow correction of PCR and sequencing errors, the TCR library protocol tagged every TCR cDNA molecule with a unique molecular identifier. As for the original processing: Decombinator tools were used for TCR identification, UMI-based error correction and CDR3 extraction. Expanded TCRs were defined as those above a frequency of 2 per 1,000, corresponding to the top 1% of the tumor frequency distribution. Expanded tumor TCRs were classed as regional if statistically deemed absent (corrected P<0.05) from at least one tumor region, otherwise ubiquitous. Renyi diversity was calculated using the R vegan package after each repertoire was subsampled 100 times to 5,000 TCRs. To build CDR3 similarity networks, amino acid triplet string-kernel similarity was used, and CDR3s were connected when their pairwise similarity was above 0.82. TCRdb redid the processing of the public reads, applying fastp at Q25 and MiXCR, and retained in-frame beta chains. Rows with a matching CDR3 protein are joined into one entry that keeps the most common DNA and genes. The V and J calls shown here were made by TCRdb, not taken from the authors' results. This sample comprises about 100,000 distinct CDR3 sequences, about 4.6% of them detected only once. The ten biggest clones cover roughly 20% of the sample.

The time point label of this sample denotes: sample taken at primary tumor resection. The donors were 70 or so patients from the lung TRACERx cohort who had early-stage, untreated non-small cell lung cancer. Whole RNA extracted from tumor and nontumor lung tissue, or from cryopreserved PBMC samples, was used for TCR sequencing without cell sorting. A patient was chosen for TCR sequencing only when enough RNA was available from at least two tumor regions. Tumor and adjacent nontumor lung specimens were reviewed by a lung pathologist before selection. Unmatched junction bases come to 10, with V trimmed by 7 bases and J by 2 bases. The CDR1 and CDR2 encoded by the germline V gene are MDHEN and SYDVKM. Reading from cysteine to phenylalanine, the CDR3 counts 18 amino acids. Just the 54-base CDR3 DNA is kept, in frame starting at base 1.

The starting material was lung tumor tissue, obtained at surgery. The rearranged segments are TRBV28 and TRBJ2-6; 11 nucleotides in the junction match TRBD1. The clonotype was recovered from a male donor with early-stage non-small cell lung cancer. At the DNA level, the sequence is TGTGCCAGCACCGAAACGGACAGGGGGCTCGCTGGGGCCAACGTCCTGACTTTC. This encodes CASTETDRGLAGANVLTF.